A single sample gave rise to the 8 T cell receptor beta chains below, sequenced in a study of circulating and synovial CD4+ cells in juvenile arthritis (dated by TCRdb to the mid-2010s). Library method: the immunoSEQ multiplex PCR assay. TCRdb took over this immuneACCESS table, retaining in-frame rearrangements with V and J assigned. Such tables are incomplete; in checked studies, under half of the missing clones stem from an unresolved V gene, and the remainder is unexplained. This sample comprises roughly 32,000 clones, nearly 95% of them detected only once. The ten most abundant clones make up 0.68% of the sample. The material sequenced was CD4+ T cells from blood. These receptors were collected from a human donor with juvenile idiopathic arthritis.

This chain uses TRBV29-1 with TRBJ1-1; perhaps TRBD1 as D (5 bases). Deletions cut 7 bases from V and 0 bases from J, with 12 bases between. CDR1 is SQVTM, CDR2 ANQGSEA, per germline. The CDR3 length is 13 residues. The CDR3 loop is CSAGGVLNTEAFF. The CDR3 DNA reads TGCAGCGCAGGAGGGGTCCTGAACACTGAAGCTTTCTTT.

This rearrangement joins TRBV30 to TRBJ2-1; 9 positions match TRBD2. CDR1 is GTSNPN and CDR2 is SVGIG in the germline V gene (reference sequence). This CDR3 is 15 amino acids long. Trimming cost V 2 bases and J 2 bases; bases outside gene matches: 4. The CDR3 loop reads CAWSPGLAPYNEQFF. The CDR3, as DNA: TGTGCCTGGAGTCCGGGACTAGCTCCCTACAATGAGCAGTTCTTC. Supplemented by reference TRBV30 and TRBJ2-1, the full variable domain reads SQTIHQWPATLVQPVGSPLSLECTVEGTSNPNLYWYRQAAGRGLQLLFYSVGIGQISSEVPQNLSASRPQDRQFILSSKKLLLSDSGFYLCAWSPGLAPYNEQFFGPGTRLTVL.

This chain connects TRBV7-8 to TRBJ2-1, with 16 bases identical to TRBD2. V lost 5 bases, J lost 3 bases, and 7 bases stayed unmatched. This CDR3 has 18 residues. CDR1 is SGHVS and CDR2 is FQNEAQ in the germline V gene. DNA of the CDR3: TGTGCCAGCAGCCCGGGACTAGCGGGGGGGCCGAGCTACAATGAGCAGTTCTTC. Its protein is CASSPGLAGGPSYNEQFF.

The CDR3 DNA sequence: TGTGCCAGTCTTCCTGTGGGGCCATCATATGGTGGCTACACCTTC. It translates to CASLPVGPSYGGYTF. V is TRBV19 and J is TRBJ1-2; TRBD1 might be the D (5 bases). Per germline, CDR1 LNHDA and CDR2 SQIVND (reference sequence). The CDR3 is 15 residues long. Trimming shortened V by 8 bases and J by 7 bases, and 23 bases separated the two germline ends.

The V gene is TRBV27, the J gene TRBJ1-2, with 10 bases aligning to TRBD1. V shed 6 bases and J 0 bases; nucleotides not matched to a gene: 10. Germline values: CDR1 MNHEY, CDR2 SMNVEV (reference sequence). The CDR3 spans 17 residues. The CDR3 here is CASRPGTGALSNYGYTF. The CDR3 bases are TGTGCCAGCAGACCCGGGACAGGGGCTCTGTCTAACTATGGCTACACCTTC.

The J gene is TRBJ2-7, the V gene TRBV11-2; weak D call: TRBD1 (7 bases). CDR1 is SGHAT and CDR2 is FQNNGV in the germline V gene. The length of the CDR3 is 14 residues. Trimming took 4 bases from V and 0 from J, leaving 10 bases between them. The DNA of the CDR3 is TGTGCCAGCAGCTGGGGGGACAGCTCCTACGAGCAGTACTTC. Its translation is CASSWGDSSYEQYF.

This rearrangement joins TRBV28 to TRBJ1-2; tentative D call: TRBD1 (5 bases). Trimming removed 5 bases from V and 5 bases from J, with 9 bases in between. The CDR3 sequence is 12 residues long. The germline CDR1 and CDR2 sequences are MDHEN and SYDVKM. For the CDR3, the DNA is TGTGCCAGCAGTGGGGGAGGATATGGCTACACCTTC. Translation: CASSGGGYGYTF.

The CDR3 loop reads CASQFGGTYEQYF. The CDR3 nucleotides read TGCGCCAGCCAGTTCGGGGGAACTTACGAGCAGTACTTC. The chain links TRBV10-2 to TRBJ2-7; D is possibly TRBD2 (6 bases). The CDR3 runs to 13 residues. Deletions cut 8 bases from V and 4 bases from J, with 15 bases between. Germline V gene lookup returns CDR1 WSHSY and CDR2 SAAADI.